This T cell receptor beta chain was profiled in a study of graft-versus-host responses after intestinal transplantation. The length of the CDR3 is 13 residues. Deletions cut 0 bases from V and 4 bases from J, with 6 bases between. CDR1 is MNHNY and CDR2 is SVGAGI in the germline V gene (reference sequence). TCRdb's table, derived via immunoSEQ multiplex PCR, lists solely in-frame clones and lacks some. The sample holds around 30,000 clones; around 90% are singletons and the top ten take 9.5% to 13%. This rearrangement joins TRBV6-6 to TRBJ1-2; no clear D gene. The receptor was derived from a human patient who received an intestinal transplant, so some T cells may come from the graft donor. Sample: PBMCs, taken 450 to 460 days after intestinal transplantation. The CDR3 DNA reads TGTGCCAGCAGTTACTCGGGGTCCTATGGCTACACCTTC. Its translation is CASSYSGSYGYTF.